The rows below give T cell receptor beta chains drawn from one sample of a study of early T cells in non-severe SARS-CoV-2 infection. TCRdb processed the 5' RACE reads anew with MiXCR; each CDR3 protein has one entry. The sample lists under 80,000 distinct CDR3 sequences; approximately 13% were seen once. Sequences were obtained from whole blood. The receptors stem from an adult who was a healthcare worker with PCR-confirmed SARS-CoV-2 infection or an uninfected control (not recorded which). The CDR3 runs from the conserved cysteine through the conserved F or W. The D gene is left open where the match is weak. Clone size is not always given. Where it is, it says once, few, many or a class for expanded clones.

clone_size,j_call,d_call,v_call,cdr3_nt,cdr3_aa
many,TRBJ1-1,-,TRBV30,TGTGCCTGGAAGGTTCCCGGCGTGAACACTGAAGCTTTCTTT,CAWKVPGVNTEAFF
few,TRBJ1-1,-,TRBV29-1,TGCAGCGGAACCAGGGGCGGTGAAGCTTTCTTT,CSGTRGGEAFF
once,TRBJ2-1,-,TRBV4-1,TGCGCCAGCAGCCAGCGGACCCCTTACAATGAGCAGTTCTTC,CASSQRTPYNEQFF
many,TRBJ2-1,TRBD2,TRBV5-1,TGCGCCAGCAGCCTTAGCGGGGGGATCTACAATGAGCAGTTCTTC,CASSLSGGIYNEQFF
many,TRBJ1-1,-,TRBV11-2,TGTGCCAGCAGCCCCGGGGAGGCCTCTTTCGAAGCTTTCTTT,CASSPGEASFEAFF
few,TRBJ2-7,-,TRBV7-9,TGTGCCAGCAGCTCTCCGCTCCGGGGACCGAGCTCCTACGAGCAGTACTTC,CASSSPLRGPSSYEQYF
-,TRBJ1-2,TRBD1,TRBV25-1,TGTGCCAGCAGTGAAGGGACAGTGGATGGCTACACCTTC,CASSEGTVDGYTF
many,TRBJ2-7,TRBD2,TRBV4-1,TGCGCCAGCAGCCCAGGACTAGCGGGGGACACCTACGAGCAGTACTTC,CASSPGLAGDTYEQYF
-,TRBJ1-2,-,TRBV6-5,TGTGCCAGCAGTTACTCGAGGGGCAAGAACTATGGCTACACCTTC,CASSYSRGKNYGYTF
few,TRBJ1-1,-,TRBV7-9,TGTGCCAGCAGCTTAAGGGGGATAGCTTTCTTT,CASSLRGIAFF
many,TRBJ2-1,-,TRBV6-2/TRBV6-3,TGTGCCAGCAGTTACAGGTCCTACAATGAGCAGTTCTTC,CASSYRSYNEQFF
-,TRBJ2-1,TRBD1,TRBV6-2/TRBV6-3,TGTGCCAGCAGAAAGACAGGGGGCTATGAGCAGTTCTTC,CASRKTGGYEQFF
many,TRBJ1-1,-,TRBV6-1,TGTGCCAGCAGTGACAGCTTGAACACTGAAGCTTTCTTT,CASSDSLNTEAFF
many,TRBJ1-4,-,TRBV6-1,TGTGCCAGCAGTGAAGCGGGGACAACTAATGAAAAACTGTTTTTT,CASSEAGTTNEKLFF
medium-sized,TRBJ2-1,-,TRBV14,TGTGCCAGCAGCCATTGGGAACAGGGTCTTTTCTCGAGTAACAATGAGCAGTTCTTC,CASSHWEQGLFSSNNEQFF
many,TRBJ2-2,-,TRBV5-1,TGCGCCAGCAGCTTTAGCGTGACCGGGGAGCTGTTTTTT,CASSFSVTGELFF
many,TRBJ2-7,TRBD1,TRBV5-1,TGCGCCAGCAGCTCTACCGAGTCGGGACAGTTCTCCTACGAGCAGTACTTC,CASSSTESGQFSYEQYF